This TCR beta chain was retrieved from a study of beta chain features in type 1 diabetes. Reverse transcribing all isolated RNA meant expressed TCRB transcripts were sequenced. Libraries were prepared by immunoSEQ multiplex PCR; TCRdb keeps only in-frame clonotypes and omits some of them. The sample has 400,000 to 600,000 clones; 30% are singletons. Each of the CD4+ naive, central memory, regulatory and stem cell-like memory populations was sorted via CD45RO/CCR7/CD25/CD127/CD95/CD27. Germline V lookup: CDR1 SGHTA, CDR2 FQGNSA. The CDR3 runs to 13 residues. Trimming at V came to 7 bases and at J to 5 bases, leaving 4 bases not matched to a gene.

The rearrangement joins TRBV7-2 to TRBJ2-4; the match to TRBD1 covers 8 bases. This TCR was recovered from a young man in good health. Input material: naive CD4+ T cells from blood. The DNA for the CDR3 is TGTGCCAGCATGGACAGGGTACAAAACATTCAGTACTTC. Protein product: CASMDRVQNIQYF.